The clone carrying this T cell receptor (beta chain) has a count of ten or more. What it recognizes is unknown. The sample originates from a study of breast tumors, draining lymph nodes, adjacent tissues. TCRdb reprocessed the multiplex PCR reads via MiXCR and lists one record per CDR3 protein. The sample lists approximately 130,000 distinct CDR3 sequences, over 20% occurring once. Samples came from axillary lymph nodes draining the breast cancer. General study findings and limits: Tumor repertoires ranked between lymph nodes and nontumor tissue in diversity, with V and J gene preferences. Data fit most tumor T cells coming from lymph node, expanding in tumor.

Sequenced input: axillary lymph node tissue. This TCR was sampled from a female donor with breast cancer. Some clones in this sample may be carry-over from other donors' samples.

CDR3 sequence: CASSDPGTGFMDEQFF. CDR3 nucleotide sequence: TGCGCCAGCAGCGACCCCGGGACAGGGTTTATGGATGAGCAGTTCTTC. The J gene is TRBJ2-1, the V gene TRBV5-1, with 9 bases matching TRBD1. Losses at the gene ends were 4 bases for V and 8 bases for J; bases not matched to a gene: 13. CDR1 and CDR2 (germline): SGHRS, YFSETQ. This CDR3 is 16 amino acids long.